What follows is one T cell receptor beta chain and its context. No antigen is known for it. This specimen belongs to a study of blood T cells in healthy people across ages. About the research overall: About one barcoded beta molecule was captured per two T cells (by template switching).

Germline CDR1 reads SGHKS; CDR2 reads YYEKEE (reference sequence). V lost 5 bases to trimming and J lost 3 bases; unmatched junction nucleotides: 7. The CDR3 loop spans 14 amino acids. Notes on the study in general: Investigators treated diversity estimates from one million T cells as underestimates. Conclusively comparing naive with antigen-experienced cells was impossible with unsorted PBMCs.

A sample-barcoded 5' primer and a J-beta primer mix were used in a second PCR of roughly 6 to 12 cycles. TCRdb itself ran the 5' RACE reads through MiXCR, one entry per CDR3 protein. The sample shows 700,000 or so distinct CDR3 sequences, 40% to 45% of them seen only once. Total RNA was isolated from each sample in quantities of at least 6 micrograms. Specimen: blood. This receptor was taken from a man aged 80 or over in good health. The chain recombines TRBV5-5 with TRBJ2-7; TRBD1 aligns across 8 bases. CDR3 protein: CASRPGRGLYEQYF. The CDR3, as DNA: TGTGCCAGCAGACCGGGCAGGGGGCTCTACGAGCAGTACTTC.